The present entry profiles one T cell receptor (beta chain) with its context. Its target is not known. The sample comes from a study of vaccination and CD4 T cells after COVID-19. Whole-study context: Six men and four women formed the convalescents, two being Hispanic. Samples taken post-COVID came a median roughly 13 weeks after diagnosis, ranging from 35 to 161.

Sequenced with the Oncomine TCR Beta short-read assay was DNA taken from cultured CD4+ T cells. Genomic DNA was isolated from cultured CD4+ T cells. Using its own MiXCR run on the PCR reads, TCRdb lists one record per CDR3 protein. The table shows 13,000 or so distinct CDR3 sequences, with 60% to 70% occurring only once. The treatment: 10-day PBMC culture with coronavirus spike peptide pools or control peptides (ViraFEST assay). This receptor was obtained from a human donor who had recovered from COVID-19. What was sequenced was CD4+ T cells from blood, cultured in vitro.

CDR3 loop: CASSSPGQSSYEQYF. CDR3 nucleotides: TGTGCCAGCAGTTCCCCGGGACAAAGCTCCTACGAGCAGTACTTC. V is TRBV27 and J is TRBJ2-7, with TRBD1 as a possible D gene (6 bases). The germline CDR1 and CDR2 sequences are MNHEY and SMNVEV (reference sequence). Between the trimmed V and J ends, which lost 4 bases and 0 bases, there was a span of 13 bases. The CDR3 covers 15 residues.